In this sample, the clone carrying this TCR beta chain turned up once. Trimming removed 2 bases from V and 1 base from J, with 8 bases in between. Germline V gene data show CDR1 as SGHAT and CDR2 as FQDESV (reference sequence). CDR3 length: 14 amino acids. This sample is part of a study of blood T cell repertoires in COVID-19. Looking at the study overall: COVID-19 samples, acute and convalescent, were from the United States, Italy and Spain.

Authors' methods: Reference gene primer amplification gave nucleated cell count estimates. Assay: immunoSEQ multiplex PCR; the TCRdb copy retains only in-frame clones and omits some. That table furnishes V, J and clone size, whereas the DNA furnished D and trimming. The sample has some 190,000 clones; under 90% are singletons. The specimen was peripheral blood. This TCR was recovered from a man in his fifties or sixties with acute or convalescent COVID-19. The chain uses TRBV11-1 and TRBJ1-1; unclear D gene. In nucleotides, the CDR3 is TGTGCCAGCAGCTTAAATTCAGGGAACACTGAAGCTTTCTTT. Translating it yields CASSLNSGNTEAFF.